This T cell receptor beta chain appears in the sequencing data of a study of monozygotic twins with inflammatory bowel disease. It was from whole blood, with no T cell sorting, that total RNA was isolated. Every TCR library drew on about 3.5 ug of total RNA. The UMIs carried a 6-nucleotide sample barcode, and they were added by template switching. Using the 5' RACE reads, TCRdb records one entry per CDR3 protein without DNA. Its table lists 400,000 or so distinct CDR3 sequences. Comment on this clonotype: What it recognizes is unknown.

The study's findings and limits: In the analysis, different T cell subtypes could not be told apart.

The source is a human donor with ulcerative colitis or Crohn's disease, or a healthy co-twin of an affected twin (not recorded which). What was sequenced was blood.

CDR3 amino acids: CASSETVSGANVLTF. The chain joins TRBV5-1 to TRBJ2-6; the D call from TCRdb, TRBD1, cannot be confirmed without DNA. The V gene's germline CDR1 is SGHRS and CDR2 YFSETQ. The CDR3 is 15 residues long.